The next 14 T cell receptor beta chains were all read from a single sample in a study of T-cell memory formation after mild COVID-19. TCRdb redid the calling of the 5' RACE reads with MiXCR, one entry per CDR3 protein. The data contain over 350,000 distinct CDR3 sequences, 20% to 25% of them singletons. Input material: PBMCs or a T cell subset sorted from them (not recorded which). All receptors derive from an adult woman who had mild COVID-19 (a few samples of this study predate the infection). Cell type and time point are not known.

The table lists this clonotype with many counts. The CDR3 loop is CASSLLAGPYEQYF. The CDR3 nucleotides are TGCGCCAGCAGCTTACTAGCGGGCCCCTACGAGCAGTACTTC. The gene calls are TRBV4-1 and TRBJ2-7, with 9 bases fitting TRBD2. Looked up from germline, CDR1 is MGHRA and CDR2 is YSYEKL. The CDR3 length is 14 residues. V lost 5 bases, J lost 2 bases, and 4 bases stayed unmatched.

The chain is built from TRBV7-6 and TRBJ2-3; maybe TRBD1 (5 bases). Deletions cut 5 bases from V and 5 bases from J, with 20 bases between. CDR1 is SGHVS, CDR2 FNYEAQ, per germline. The CDR3 sequence is 16 residues long. The CDR3 region has the DNA TGTGCCAGCAGCCCTAGGTACCGTGAAAGGGGAGATACGCAGTATTTT. The encoded protein is CASSPRYRERGDTQYF.

This rearrangement joins TRBV5-1 to TRBJ2-1; 14 nucleotides agree with TRBD2. CDR1 and CDR2 from the germline V gene are SGHRS and YFSETQ. The J segment lost 10 bases and the V segment lost 7 bases, leaving 7 bases of the junction unmatched. This CDR3 contains 14 residues. The CDR3: CASGTSGSLEEQFF. CDR3 bases: TGCGCCAGCGGGACTAGCGGGAGCTTGGAGGAGCAGTTCTTC.

This clonotype was counted ten times or more. The chain combines TRBV24-1 with TRBJ2-3; D uncertain. V lost 4 bases and J 2 bases, leaving 3 bases between the germline ends. Germline lookup yields CDR1 KGHDR and CDR2 SFDVKD. The CDR3 sequence is 12 residues long. The CDR3 loop is CATSELTDTQYF. CDR3 nucleotide sequence: TGTGCCACCAGTGAACTCACAGATACGCAGTATTTT.

The V call is TRBV12-3 or TRBV12-4, the J call TRBJ2-7; no clear D. V was shortened by 2 bases and J by 0 bases, with 8 bases between the two germline ends. The length of the CDR3 is 14 residues. In DNA form, the CDR3 reads TGTGCCAGCAGTTTACAGGCAGGCTCCTACGAGCAGTACTTC. It codes for CASSLQAGSYEQYF.

The rearrangement uses TRBV5-1 and TRBJ2-7, with TRBD1 as a possible D gene (6 bases). V was shortened by 3 bases and J by 2 bases, with 9 bases between the two germline ends. CDR1 is SGHRS and CDR2 is YFSETQ in the germline V gene. The CDR3 contains 13 residues. The CDR3 is CASSWGHTYEQYF. CDR3 DNA: TGCGCCAGCAGCTGGGGACATACCTACGAGCAGTACTTC.

The genes are TRBV25-1 and TRBJ2-7; D gene unclear. Between the trimmed V and J ends, which lost 6 bases and 2 bases, there was a span of 11 bases. The CDR3 spans 13 residues. CDR1 and CDR2 (germline): MGHDK, SYGVNS. CDR3 sequence (DNA): TGTGCCAGCAGCGCGGTTGGGGCCTACGAGCAGTACTTC. Protein sequence: CASSAVGAYEQYF.

This clonotype has more than one count but fewer than ten. The chain carries TRBV7-9 and TRBJ2-3, with 8 bases aligning to TRBD1. Germline V gene lookup returns CDR1 SEHNR and CDR2 FQNEAQ (reference sequence). The CDR3 covers 14 residues. The V and J ends lost 8 bases and 3 bases, in that order; junction bases with no gene match: 7. CDR3 in amino acids: CASGGRQGTDTQYF. The CDR3 DNA sequence: TGTGCCAGCGGGGGGAGACAGGGGACAGATACGCAGTATTTT.

The V call is TRBV9, the J call TRBJ2-3, with TRBD2 matching over 10 bases. The ends lost 5 bases at V and 6 bases at J; junction bases unmatched: 9. The CDR3 loop spans 15 amino acids. Germline lookup yields CDR1 SGDLS and CDR2 YYNGEE. The chain's CDR3 is CASSASGGADDTQYF. DNA for the CDR3: TGTGCCAGCAGTGCCAGCGGGGGGGCTGATGATACGCAGTATTTT.

V and J are TRBV4-1 and TRBJ2-3; TRBD1 matches at 8 bases. Looked up from germline, CDR1 is MGHRA and CDR2 is YSYEKL. The CDR3 consists of 17 residues. J was trimmed by 8 bases and V by 0 bases; bases with no gene match: 13. For the CDR3, the DNA is TGCGCCAGCAGCCAAGATTCTTTGGACAGGGCCCAGGCTACGCAGTATTTT. It codes for CASSQDSLDRAQATQYF.

This clonotype has just a few counts. This rearrangement joins TRBV11-2 to TRBJ2-5; unclear D gene. The V gene's germline CDR1 is SGHAT and CDR2 FQNNGV. The CDR3 loop spans 14 amino acids. Trimming removed 0 bases at V and 5 bases at J, with 10 bases between. CDR3 sequence reads: CASSLDQPWETQYF. The CDR3 DNA is TGTGCCAGCAGCTTAGACCAGCCGTGGGAGACCCAGTACTTC.

This clonotype has only a few counts. J is TRBJ2-5 and V is TRBV7-6; D may be TRBD2 (6 bases). Germline CDR1 is SGHVS and CDR2 is FNYEAQ. The CDR3 consists of 14 residues. The V and J ends lost 5 bases and 4 bases respectively, with 14 bases between them. As DNA, the CDR3 is TGTGCCAGCAGCCGAGATCGGGGAGGAGAGACCCAGTACTTC. This encodes CASSRDRGGETQYF.

The chain uses TRBV5-6 and TRBJ2-7; 11 bases fit TRBD2. CDR1 and CDR2 from the germline V gene are SGHDT and YYEEEE. This CDR3 has 17 residues. Trimming at V came to 5 bases and at J to 0 bases, leaving 10 bases not matched to a gene. CDR3 nucleotide sequence: TGTGCCAGCAGGTATGTGGGACTAGCGGATAGCTCCTACGAGCAGTACTTC. Protein sequence: CASRYVGLADSSYEQYF. The variable domain in full, completed from reference TRBV5-6 and TRBJ2-7, reads DAGVTQSPTHLIKTRGQQVTLRCSPKSGHDTVSWYQQALGQGPQFIFQYYEEEERQRGNFPDRFSGHQFPNYSSELNVNALLLGDSALYLCASRYVGLADSSYEQYFGPGTRLTVT.

This clonotype was recorded a few times. The rearrangement links TRBV14 to TRBJ1-1, with TRBD1 as a possible D gene (5 bases). Trimming took 1 base from V and 3 from J, leaving 12 bases between them. The CDR3 sequence is 15 residues long. From germline, CDR1 is SGHDN and CDR2 FVKESK. The CDR3 reads CASSQVGARYTEAFF. The DNA of the CDR3 is TGTGCCAGCAGCCAAGTAGGGGCGCGGTACACTGAAGCTTTCTTT.